Below, 12 T cell receptor beta chains from the same sample are listed, as sequenced in a study of cytomegalovirus exposure and HLA in healthy donors. The PCR used 60 Vbeta and 13 Jbeta primers. The data were produced by immunoSEQ multiplex PCR, yet TCRdb's version contains in-frame clones alone and is incomplete. This sample carries 95,000 to 150,000 clones, 66% of them seen once, and the ten largest clones take roughly 1.4%. The sample taken for sequencing was PBMCs. The receptors stem from a man between 18 and 35 years old in good health and CMV-seronegative.

The V call is TRBV27, the J call TRBJ2-3; 7 positions agree with TRBD1. The CDR3 is 12 residues long. With 6 bases clipped from V and 14 bases from J, the junction kept 11 bases outside the gene matches. CDR1 and CDR2 from the germline V gene are MNHEY and SMNVEV (reference sequence). The CDR3 DNA follows: TGTGCCAGCAGCTCGGGACAGCGTGGGAGGTATTTT. Protein product: CASSSGQRGRYF.

This chain connects TRBV9 to TRBJ2-2; possibly TRBD2 for D (6 bases). The CDR3 consists of 16 residues. Germline V CDR1 and CDR2: SGDLS, YYNGEE. V was trimmed by 0 bases and J by 0 bases, leaving 9 bases between them. CDR3 amino acids: CASSVGVAANTGELFF. The CDR3 nucleotides are TGTGCCAGCAGCGTAGGGGTAGCGGCGAACACCGGGGAGCTGTTTTTT.

This clone was detected a few times. This chain uses TRBV28 with TRBJ1-1; D gene unclear. V lost 8 bases and J 4 bases, leaving 8 bases between the germline ends. CDR3 length equals 11 residues. CDR1 MDHEN and CDR2 SYDVKM come from the germline V gene. CDR3 region: CASSFSTEAFF. The DNA of the CDR3 is TGTGCCAGCTCTTTTAGCACTGAAGCTTTCTTT. The whole variable domain, remainder taken from reference TRBV28 and TRBJ1-1, is DVKVTQSSRYLVKRTGEKVFLECVQDMDHENMFWYRQDPGLGLRLIYFSYDVKMKEKGDIPEGYSVSREKKERFSLILESASTNQTSMYLCASSFSTEAFFGQGTRLTVV.

The chain combines TRBV29-1 with TRBJ1-1; D is ambiguous. The V gene lost 2 bases and the J gene lost 2 bases, with 6 bases spanning the gap. CDR3 length equals 12 residues. Germline values: CDR1 SQVTM, CDR2 ANQGSEA. The CDR3 sequence is CSVEIINTEAFF. In DNA, the CDR3 is TGCAGCGTTGAAATAATAAACACTGAAGCTTTCTTT. The entire variable domain, with the rest obtained from reference TRBV29-1 and TRBJ1-1, is as follows: SAVISQKPSRDICQRGTSLTIQCQVDSQVTMMFWYRQQPGQSLTLIATANQGSEATYESGFVIDKFPISRPNLTFSTLTVSNMSPEDSSIYLCSVEIINTEAFFGQGTRLTVV.

This rearrangement joins TRBV28 to TRBJ1-5; perhaps TRBD1 as D (5 bases). The germline V gene has CDR1 MDHEN and CDR2 SYDVKM. V was clipped by 5 bases and J by 6 bases, with 14 bases between them. The CDR3 spans 14 residues. The CDR3 sequence: CASSVKWGGQPQHF. In DNA, the CDR3 is TGTGCCAGCAGTGTCAAATGGGGGGGTCAGCCCCAGCATTTT.

This clone has only one observation. V gene TRBV5-1 combines with J gene TRBJ2-3; 7 bases are a match to TRBD2. The germline gives CDR1 SGHRS, CDR2 YFSETQ. V lost 4 bases, J lost 1 base, and 9 bases stayed unmatched. The CDR3 contains 16 residues. In DNA form, the CDR3 reads TGCGCCAGCAGCCCCCGGGTTGCGGGAGGCACAGATACGCAGTATTTT. It yields the protein CASSPRVAGGTDTQYF.

V and J are TRBV6-1 and TRBJ2-5; possibly TRBD1 for D (6 bases). The CDR3 extends over 14 amino acids. Per germline, CDR1 MNHNS and CDR2 SASEGT. Trimming shortened V by 2 bases and J by 2 bases, and 9 bases separated the two germline ends. CDR3 sequence reads: CASSELGQQETQYF. CDR3 DNA: TGTGCCAGCAGTGAACTCGGACAGCAAGAGACCCAGTACTTC.

The chain links TRBV12-5 to TRBJ2-5, with TRBD2 matching over 11 bases. V dropped 4 bases and J dropped 4; count of bases not matched to a gene: 2. Germline assignment: CDR1 LGHNT and CDR2 FRNRAP. The CDR3 has 14 residues. This chain's CDR3 is CASGSGTSGETQYF. DNA of the CDR3: TGTGCTAGTGGTTCGGGGACTAGCGGAGAGACCCAGTACTTC.

In this sample, this clone turned up once. Different DNA sequences within this sample yield the same CDR3. The rearrangement uses TRBV5-1 and TRBJ1-2, with 8 bases that match TRBD1. Germline V lookup: CDR1 SGHRS, CDR2 YFSETQ. Losses at the gene ends were 1 base for V and 6 bases for J; bases not matched to a gene: 5. This CDR3 has 14 amino acids. CDR3 coding DNA: TGCGCCAGCAGCTTGAGTGGGACAGGCGATGGCTACACCTTC. It is translated as CASSLSGTGDGYTF.

The rearrangement links TRBV28 to TRBJ1-4, with TRBD1 as a possible D gene (6 bases). The germline gives CDR1 MDHEN, CDR2 SYDVKM. V shed 5 bases and J shed 8 bases, with 12 bases lying between them. This CDR3 spans 13 amino acids. The CDR3 here is CASSGQRWEKLFF. The CDR3 DNA reads as TGTGCCAGCAGTGGACAGAGATGGGAAAAACTGTTTTTT.

The chain is built from TRBV4-3 and TRBJ2-1, with 16 bases matching TRBD2. CDR3 size: 19 residues. V lost 0 bases and J lost 9; bases outside the gene matches: 11. Germline V gives CDR1 LGHNA, CDR2 YSLEER. The CDR3 DNA reads as TGCGCCAGCAGCCAAGATTTTGGGTGGGGGACTAGCGGGAGGGTTGAGCAGTTCTTC. Its protein product is CASSQDFGWGTSGRVEQFF.

Only a few counts were recorded for this clone. The chain recombines TRBV30 with TRBJ1-5; a weak D match, TRBD1 (5 bases). Per germline, CDR1 GTSNPN and CDR2 SVGIG (reference sequence). The CDR3 runs to 13 residues. Trimming stripped 3 bases from V and 3 bases from J, with 9 bases between. As DNA, the CDR3 is TGTGCCTGGAGCGACAGTAACAATCAGCCCCAGCATTTT. Translation gives CAWSDSNNQPQHF.